Given below is one T cell receptor (beta chain) in context. The antigen is unknown. The assay was immunoSEQ multiplex PCR, and TCRdb's table has in-frame clones only and misses some. Altogether tens of thousands of clones are present, around three quarters being singletons, with the ten largest covering approximately 3%. Germline lookup yields CDR1 SGHRS and CDR2 YFSETQ. CDR3 size: 16 residues. V shed 1 base and J shed 0 bases, with 10 bases lying between them. The data stem from a study of early stage breast cancer tumors. As for the study in general: Around 10-fold was the mean read coverage per sample. Study outcomes and limitations: Tumors had about 2.6-fold higher T cell density than normal breast.

The TCR sequence derives from a person aged 25 to 40 with breast cancer. The chain combines TRBV5-1 with TRBJ2-2, with D unresolved. Sequencing was done on a sample of blood. The CDR3: CASSLRQPSNTGELFF. CDR3 DNA: TGCGCCAGCAGCTTGAGGCAGCCCTCGAACACCGGGGAGCTGTTTTTT.